These 4 T cell receptor beta chains were sequenced from one sample in a study of graft-versus-host responses after intestinal transplantation. Sequenced by immunoSEQ multiplex PCR; TCRdb stores in-frame clones only, minus some. The sample gives just under 100,000 clones, over 75% of which show up once; about 16% is in the top ten. The sample consisted of PBMCs, taken about 440 days after intestinal transplant. The receptors come from a human patient who received an intestinal transplant, so some T cells may come from the graft donor.

This chain uses TRBV4-1 with TRBJ2-1; 14 bases fit TRBD2. V lost 2 bases, J lost 7 bases, and 7 bases stayed unmatched. Per germline, CDR1 MGHRA and CDR2 YSYEKL. This CDR3 comprises 17 residues. CDR3 amino acids: CASSQLRRLAGGNEQFF. As DNA, the CDR3 is TGCGCCAGCAGCCAACTACGTAGACTAGCGGGGGGGAATGAGCAGTTCTTC.

The V call is TRBV7-6, the J call TRBJ2-5; D is uncertain. This CDR3 comprises 12 residues. The V end was cut by 3 bases, the J end by 5 bases, with 7 bases between. In germline, CDR1 is SGHVS, CDR2 FNYEAQ. CDR3 nucleotides: TGTGCCAGCAGCTTGGGCAGGGAGACCCAGTACTTC. It encodes CASSLGRETQYF.

The chain links TRBV7-6 to TRBJ2-6, with D perhaps TRBD2 (5 bases). Germline CDR1 and CDR2: SGHVS and FNYEAQ. V lost 1 base to trimming and J lost 8 bases, with 27 bases between them. This CDR3 comprises 20 residues. This CDR3 is CASSLGRVNLIARETNVLTF. Here the CDR3 DNA reads TGTGCCAGCAGCTTAGGACGGGTTAACTTGATCGCCCGGGAAACCAACGTCCTGACTTTC.

The J gene is TRBJ2-3, the V gene TRBV9; D is uncertain. CDR1 SGDLS and CDR2 YYNGEE come from the germline V gene. V was clipped by 0 bases and J by 2 bases, with 7 bases between them. This CDR3 is 14 amino acids long. CDR3 sequence: CASSVVGFTDTQYF. CDR3 DNA: TGTGCCAGCAGCGTAGTCGGTTTCACAGATACGCAGTATTTT. Based on the CDR3 plus reference TRBV9 and TRBJ2-3, the full variable domain is DSGVTQTPKHLITATGQRVTLRCSPRSGDLSVYWYQQSLDQGLQFLIQYYNGEERAKGNILERFSAQQFPDLHSELNLSSLELGDSALYFCASSVVGFTDTQYFGPGTRLTVL.